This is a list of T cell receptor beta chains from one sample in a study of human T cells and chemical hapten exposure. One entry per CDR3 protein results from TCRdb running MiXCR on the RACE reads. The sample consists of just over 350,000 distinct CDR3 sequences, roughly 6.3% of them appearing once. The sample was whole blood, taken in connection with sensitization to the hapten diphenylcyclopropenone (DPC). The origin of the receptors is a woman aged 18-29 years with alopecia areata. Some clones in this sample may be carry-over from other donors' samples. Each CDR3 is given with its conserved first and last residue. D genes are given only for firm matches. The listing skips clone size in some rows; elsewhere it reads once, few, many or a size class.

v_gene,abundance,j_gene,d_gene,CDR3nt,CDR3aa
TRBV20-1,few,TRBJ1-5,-,TGCAGTGCTAGAGCGGACAGCTATAGCAATCAGCCCCAGCATTTT,CSARADSYSNQPQHF
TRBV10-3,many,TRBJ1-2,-,TGTGCCATAACCGCGACTAACTATGGCTACACCTTC,CAITATNYGYTF
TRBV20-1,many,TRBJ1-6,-,TGCAGTGCTAGACCTTTAGATACCAATTCACCCCTCCACTTT,CSARPLDTNSPLHF
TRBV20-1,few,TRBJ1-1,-,TGCAGTGCCCGAAAGGCCGAAGCTTTCTTT,CSARKAEAFF
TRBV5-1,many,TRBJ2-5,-,TGCGCCAGCAGCTTCAGGCCCCAAGAGACCCAGTACTTC,CASSFRPQETQYF
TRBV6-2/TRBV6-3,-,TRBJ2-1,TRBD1,TGTGCCAGCAGCTATTCAAACCGGGACAGGGGAAATAATGAGCAGTTCTTC,CASSYSNRDRGNNEQFF
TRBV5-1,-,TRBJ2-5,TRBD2,TGCGCCAGCAGCGTGGGAGGGCCCCAAGAGACCCAGTACTTC,CASSVGGPQETQYF
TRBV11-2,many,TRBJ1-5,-,TGTGCCAGCAGCTTACAAGCTCGCGAGCCCCAGCATTTT,CASSLQAREPQHF
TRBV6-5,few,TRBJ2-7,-,TGTGCCAGCAGTTACCAGAGTCTTCCCTACGAGCAGTACTTC,CASSYQSLPYEQYF
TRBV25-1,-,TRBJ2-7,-,TGTGCCAGCAGTGGCACGGGGGACTACGAGCAGTACTTC,CASSGTGDYEQYF
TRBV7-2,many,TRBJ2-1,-,TGTGCCAGCAGCTTAGATAGGAGCTCCTACAATGAGCAGTTCTTC,CASSLDRSSYNEQFF
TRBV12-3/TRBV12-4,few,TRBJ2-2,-,TGTGCCAGTGCGAAGGCGGGGGAGCTGTTTTTT,CASAKAGELFF
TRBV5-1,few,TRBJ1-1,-,TGCGCCAGCAGCCCCGGTACCCGAGGGATCGCTGAAGCTTTCTTT,CASSPGTRGIAEAFF
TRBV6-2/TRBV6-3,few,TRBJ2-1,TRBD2,TGTGCCAGCAGTTACCCGTCTAGCGGGGGGGCCTGGGAGCAGTTCTTC,CASSYPSSGGAWEQFF